This entry lists 27 T cell receptor beta chains sequenced from one sample in a study of cytomegalovirus exposure and HLA in healthy donors. Primers: 60 Vbeta forward and 13 Jbeta reverse. Assay: immunoSEQ multiplex PCR; the TCRdb copy retains only in-frame clones and omits some. The data contain some 150,000 clones, over 65% of them singletons. Sample: PBMCs. These receptors all stem from a man aged 25-45 years in good health and CMV-seronegative.

As DNA, the CDR3 is TGTGCCAGCAGCCCCTCACATTGGAATTCACCCCTCCACTTT. Translating gives CASSPSHWNSPLHF. J is TRBJ1-6 and V is TRBV7-2; unclear D gene. V lost 5 bases, J lost 7 bases, and 12 bases lay in between. The CDR3 has 14 amino acids. The germline V gene has CDR1 SGHTA and CDR2 FQGNSA.

This rearrangement joins TRBV7-9 to TRBJ2-1; possible D gene TRBD2, 5 bases. The CDR3 is 13 residues long. V was cut by 8 bases and J by 13 bases, with 21 bases left in between. The germline V gene encodes CDR1 SEHNR and CDR2 FQNEAQ (reference sequence). CDR3 region: CASGSGKEVGQFF. Here the CDR3 DNA reads TGTGCCAGCGGGTCCGGGAAGGAGGTTGGACAGTTCTTC.

The J gene is TRBJ2-1, the V gene TRBV29-1, with TRBD2 as a possible D gene (6 bases). Germline V CDR1 and CDR2: SQVTM, ANQGSEA. V was cut by 7 bases and J by 1 base, with 14 bases left in between. The CDR3 has 14 amino acids. The CDR3 spells CSAFNGGSYNEQFF. CDR3 nucleotide sequence: TGCAGCGCATTTAACGGGGGATCCTACAATGAGCAGTTCTTC.

The J gene is TRBJ1-2, the V gene TRBV16; 7 bases line up with TRBD1. V lost 4 bases, J lost 2 bases, and 4 bases stayed unmatched. This CDR3 has 14 residues. CDR1 is KGHSY and CDR2 is FQNENV in the germline V gene. This CDR3 is CASSRATGNYGYTF. The CDR3 DNA reads TGTGCCAGCAGCCGAGCGACAGGGAACTATGGCTACACCTTC.

This clone was counted only a few times. The J gene is TRBJ2-7, the V gene TRBV28; a possible D gene is TRBD1 (5 bases). Trimming pared 11 bases from V and 1 base from J, leaving 9 bases between. Germline lookup yields CDR1 MDHEN and CDR2 SYDVKM. The CDR3 has 11 residues. The CDR3 coding sequence is TGTGCCGTTAAGGGGTCCTACGAGCAGTACTTC. Translation: CAVKGSYEQYF.

The chain recombines TRBV18 with TRBJ1-3; 7 nucleotides line up with TRBD1. This CDR3 has 15 amino acids. Germline V gene lookup returns CDR1 KGHSH and CDR2 LQKENI. V lost 2 bases to trimming and J lost 2 bases; unmatched junction nucleotides: 3. The CDR3 DNA follows: TGTGCCAGCTCACCAGGTCAGGGGGCTGGAAACACCATATATTTT. Encoded protein: CASSPGQGAGNTIYF.

This clone showed up just a few times. This chain connects TRBV6-6 to TRBJ1-1; 9 bases match TRBD1. V lost 7 bases and J lost 1; bases outside the gene matches: 7. The CDR3 spans 15 residues. Germline V gives CDR1 MNHNY, CDR2 SVGAGI (reference sequence). As DNA, the CDR3 is TGTGCCAGCAAAGGTGGGACAGGGAAGAACACTGAAGCTTTCTTT. Protein: CASKGGTGKNTEAFF.

As concerns this clone: Other DNA variants within this sample encode the same CDR3. V is TRBV5-1 and J is TRBJ2-5; 8 bases match TRBD1. Germline CDR1 reads SGHRS; CDR2 reads YFSETQ. Trimming cost V 4 bases and J 5 bases; bases outside gene matches: 7. The CDR3 extends over 14 amino acids. The DNA of the CDR3 is TGCGCCAGCAGCCCGGACAGGGTTCAGGAGACCCAGTACTTC. Translated, it gives CASSPDRVQETQYF.

The V call is TRBV5-1, the J call TRBJ1-1; D may be TRBD1 (6 bases). The germline V and J ends were trimmed by 7 bases and 2 bases, with 21 bases remaining between them. The CDR3 totals 16 residues. The germline V gene encodes CDR1 SGHRS and CDR2 YFSETQ. This CDR3 reads CASSIRGGADNTEAFF. In DNA form, the CDR3 reads TGCGCCAGCTCAATAAGAGGGGGGGCCGACAACACTGAAGCTTTCTTT.

The chain carries TRBV5-4 and TRBJ2-2, with TRBD2 as a possible D gene (7 bases). This CDR3 is built from 17 residues. V dropped 5 bases and J dropped 6 bases, with 23 bases sitting between them. Germline loops: CDR1 SGHNT, CDR2 YYREEE (reference sequence). DNA of the CDR3: TGTGCCAGCAGGCTTGGGGCAGGCCGCGGGGGCTCCGGGGAGCTGTTTTTT. Amino acid sequence: CASRLGAGRGGSGELFF.

The chain links TRBV4-2 to TRBJ2-3, with 9 bases identical to TRBD2. Unmatched junction bases numbered 7, after V lost 0 bases and J lost 6 bases. The CDR3 covers 16 residues. CDR1 and CDR2 (germline): LGHNA, YNFKEQ. The CDR3 coding sequence is TGTGCCAGCAGCCAAGAGGGGCGGGGGGGCCCGGATACGCAGTATTTT. It is translated as CASSQEGRGGPDTQYF.

This clone was picked up a small number of times. The genes are TRBV6-1 and TRBJ1-3; TRBD1 might be the D (5 bases). The CDR3 has 15 residues. Germline V CDR1 and CDR2: MNHNS, SASEGT. The ends were cut back, 1 base at V and 5 bases at J, with 12 bases in the middle. As DNA, the CDR3 is TGTGCCAGCAGTGAAGGCGGGGGAGCAAGAAACACCATATATTTT. It encodes CASSEGGGARNTIYF.

The V and J genes are TRBV6-1 and TRBJ1-5; tentative D call: TRBD1 (6 bases). The CDR3 contains 15 residues. Trimming pared 4 bases from V and 6 bases from J, leaving 16 bases between. Per germline, CDR1 MNHNS and CDR2 SASEGT. The CDR3 sequence is CASSAEQGDGQPQHF. The CDR3 coding sequence is TGTGCCAGCAGTGCCGAACAGGGTGACGGTCAGCCCCAGCATTTT.

V gene TRBV7-8 combines with J gene TRBJ2-5; TRBD1 aligns across 10 bases. J was trimmed by 4 bases and V by 5 bases; bases with no gene match: 1. The CDR3 spans 13 residues. Germline values: CDR1 SGHVS, CDR2 FQNEAQ. CDR3 amino acids: CASSRDRGETQYF. For the CDR3, the DNA is TGTGCCAGCAGCCGGGACAGGGGAGAGACCCAGTACTTC.

In its sample, this clone was seen once. This chain joins TRBV4-3 and TRBJ2-1, with D maybe TRBD2 (6 bases). Germline V gene sequence: CDR1 LGHNA, CDR2 YSLEER. The CDR3 runs 16 residues. The ends were cut back, 4 bases at V and 1 base at J, with 14 bases in the middle. The CDR3 sequence is CASSLSGTLSYNEQFF. The CDR3 DNA is TGCGCCAGCAGCCTGTCAGGGACTCTATCCTACAATGAGCAGTTCTTC.

The chain joins TRBV29-1 to TRBJ1-2, with unresolved D. V dropped 0 bases and J dropped 9 bases, with 17 bases sitting between them. The CDR3 spans 14 residues. From germline, CDR1 is SQVTM and CDR2 ANQGSEA. CDR3 amino acids: CSVEDGMPAGSYTF. CDR3 in DNA: TGCAGCGTTGAAGATGGTATGCCCGCGGGGAGCTACACCTTC.

The genes are TRBV9 and TRBJ2-7; 9 positions match TRBD2. The CDR3 is 15 amino acids. The V gene's germline CDR1 is SGDLS and CDR2 YYNGEE. The junction had 8 bases not matched to a gene; V was cut back by 0 bases and J by 7 bases. The CDR3 DNA follows: TGTGCCAGCAGCGTAGATGCGGGGGGGCAGAGGGAGCAGTACTTC. Residues: CASSVDAGGQREQYF. Full variable domain (remainder filled in from reference TRBV9 and TRBJ2-7): DSGVTQTPKHLITATGQRVTLRCSPRSGDLSVYWYQQSLDQGLQFLIQYYNGEERAKGNILERFSAQQFPDLHSELNLSSLELGDSALYFCASSVDAGGQREQYFGPGTRLTVT.

Worth noting for this clone: A junction end diverges from the germline sequence, so it may reflect a read error. J is TRBJ1-5 and V is TRBV5-3; D is unresolved. TRBV5-3 is flagged as an ORF with uncertain function. The CDR3 extends over 17 amino acids. The CDR3 bases are TGTGCCAGAAGCTTCCCCTCGGAAGCTTATAGCAATCAGCCCCAGAATTTT. This codes for CARSFPSEAYSNQPQNF.

This rearrangement joins TRBV5-1 to TRBJ2-3; 11 bases are shared with TRBD2. The V and J ends lost 3 bases and 4 bases, in that order; junction bases with no gene match: 7. Germline CDR1 SGHRS, CDR2 YFSETQ. This CDR3 comprises 16 residues. Written as DNA, the CDR3 is TGCGCCAGCAGCTCCACTACTAGCGGGAGCCCAGATACGCAGTATTTT. This encodes CASSSTTSGSPDTQYF. Combining the CDR3 with reference TRBV5-1 and TRBJ2-3 gives the whole variable domain KAGVTQTPRYLIKTRGQQVTLSCSPISGHRSVSWYQQTPGQGLQFLFEYFSETQRNKGNFPGRFSGRQFSNSRSEMNVSTLELGDSALYLCASSSTTSGSPDTQYFGPGTRLTVL.

V gene TRBV7-6 combines with J gene TRBJ2-1; 14 nucleotides match TRBD2. The CDR3 consists of 18 residues. Germline V gene data show CDR1 as SGHVS and CDR2 as FNYEAQ. Trimming took 5 bases from V and 7 from J; bases not matched to a gene: 13. The CDR3 DNA sequence: TGTGCCAGCAGCGCCGGGACTAGCGGGGGAGTCGAGGGAAATGAGCAGTTCTTC. It translates to CASSAGTSGGVEGNEQFF.

CDR3 loop: CASSPYEGAMNEQYF. CDR3 bases: TGTGCCAGCAGTCCATACGAAGGGGCGATGAACGAGCAGTACTTC. The V call is TRBV28, the J call TRBJ2-7, with D perhaps TRBD1 (5 bases). Germline V gives CDR1 MDHEN, CDR2 SYDVKM. This CDR3 is built from 15 residues. The V end was cut by 5 bases, the J end by 5 bases, with 19 bases between.

The genes are TRBV28 and TRBJ2-7, with TRBD2 identical over 11 bases. Germline CDR1 MDHEN, CDR2 SYDVKM. Trimming removed 4 bases from V and 3 bases from J; junction bases left unmatched: 5. This CDR3 is built from 15 residues. The CDR3 DNA is TGTGCCAGCAGTTCGCTGACTAGCGGGGACTACGAGCAGTACTTC. Its translation: CASSSLTSGDYEQYF. Full variable domain (remainder filled in from reference TRBV28 and TRBJ2-7): DVKVTQSSRYLVKRTGEKVFLECVQDMDHENMFWYRQDPGLGLRLIYFSYDVKMKEKGDIPEGYSVSREKKERFSLILESASTNQTSMYLCASSSLTSGDYEQYFGPGTRLTVT.

V usage is TRBV7-9 and J usage is TRBJ1-1; D is ambiguous. CDR1 and CDR2 (germline): SEHNR, FQNEAQ (reference sequence). CDR3 length: 13 amino acids. Trimming left V 5 bases short and J 5 bases short, with 12 bases between. CDR3 sequence (DNA): TGTGCCAGCAGCGCAGACTTGCAGACTGAAGCTTTCTTT. Amino acids: CASSADLQTEAFF.

This clone was seen a few times. The rearrangement uses TRBV4-2 and TRBJ2-1; TRBD2 agrees at 12 bases. Trimming took 1 base from V and 8 from J; bases not matched to a gene: 15. This CDR3 has 19 amino acids. Looked up from germline, CDR1 is LGHNA and CDR2 is YNFKEQ. The CDR3: CASSQGLSLAGGLGYEQFF. CDR3 DNA: TGTGCCAGCAGCCAAGGCTTAAGCCTAGCGGGGGGGCTCGGCTATGAGCAGTTCTTC.

V gene TRBV10-3 combines with J gene TRBJ1-3; D may be TRBD1 (6 bases). The germline V and J ends were trimmed by 4 bases and 2 bases, with 6 bases remaining between them. Germline CDR1 reads ENHRY; CDR2 reads SYGVKD. The CDR3 consists of 13 residues. The CDR3 sequence: CAISGTAGNTIYF. The DNA for the CDR3 is TGTGCCATCAGTGGGACAGCTGGAAACACCATATATTTT.

This clone was observed at least ten times. The V and J genes are TRBV6-5 and TRBJ1-1; D is unclear. Germline lookup yields CDR1 MNHEY and CDR2 SVGAGI. V was cut by 2 bases and J by 1 base, with 2 bases left in between. The CDR3 contains 12 residues. The CDR3 loop is CASSYRNTEAFF. In DNA form, the CDR3 reads TGTGCCAGCAGTTACCGGAACACTGAAGCTTTCTTT.

The chain uses TRBV16 and TRBJ1-1; 7 bases are shared with TRBD1. In germline, CDR1 is KGHSY, CDR2 FQNENV. Trimming cost V 3 bases and J 3 bases; bases outside gene matches: 4. The length of the CDR3 is 14 residues. For the CDR3, the DNA is TGTGCCAGCAGCCACAACACAGGGGACACTGAAGCTTTCTTT. It specifies CASSHNTGDTEAFF.